This T cell receptor beta chain is from a study of technical replicates of blood from a handful of donors. Generated by immunoSEQ multiplex PCR, the TCRdb table keeps only in-frame clones and is missing some. Of approximately 90,000 clones in the sample, 95% are singletons; the top ten hold about 0.26%. The CDR3 sequence is 15 residues long. Trimming cost V 5 bases and J 1 base, with 13 bases left between them. CDR1 and CDR2 (germline): ENHRY, SYGVKD. The V gene is TRBV10-3, the J gene TRBJ2-3; possibly TRBD1 for D (5 bases). This clonotype was obtained from a human donor in good health. The sample taken for sequencing was T cells isolated from PBMCs. CDR3 in DNA: TGTGCCATCAGTAAGACAGTTGGCCGCACAGATACGCAGTATTTT. Translating it yields CAISKTVGRTDTQYF.